This T cell receptor (beta chain) emerged from a study of OX40 agonist ivuxolimab in advanced cancers. Findings and caveats of the study: There was clonal expansion of CD4+ and CD8+ blood T cells by week 6 at 0.1 to 3.0 mg/kg.

As to this clone: Its specificity is not known.

Sequenced by immunoSEQ multiplex PCR; TCRdb stores in-frame clones only, minus some. The sample records approximately 71,000 clones, nearly 85% being singletons. There are 15 residues in the CDR3. The J segment lost 4 bases and the V segment lost 1 base, leaving 3 bases of the junction unmatched. Germline V gene lookup returns CDR1 SGHRS and CDR2 YFSETQ. Sequenced here: CD4+ or CD8+ T cells sorted from blood, sampled in a trial of the OX40 agonist ivuxolimab. The genes are TRBV5-1 and TRBJ2-5; 11 bases line up with TRBD2. The sequence derives from an adult with an advanced solid tumor such as melanoma, head and neck, liver or kidney cancer. The CDR3 region is CASSLLAGGGETQYF. Written as DNA, the CDR3 is TGCGCCAGCAGCTTGCTAGCGGGAGGAGGAGAGACCCAGTACTTC.